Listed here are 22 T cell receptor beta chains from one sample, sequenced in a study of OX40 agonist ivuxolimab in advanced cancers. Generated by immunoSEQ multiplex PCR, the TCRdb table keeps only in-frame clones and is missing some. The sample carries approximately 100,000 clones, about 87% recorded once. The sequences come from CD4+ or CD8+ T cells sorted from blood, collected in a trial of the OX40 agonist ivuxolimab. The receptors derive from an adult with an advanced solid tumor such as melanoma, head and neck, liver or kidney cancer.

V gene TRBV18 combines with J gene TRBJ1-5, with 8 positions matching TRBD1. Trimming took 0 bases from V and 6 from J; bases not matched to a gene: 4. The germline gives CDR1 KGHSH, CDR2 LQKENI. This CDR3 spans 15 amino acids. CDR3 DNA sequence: TGTGCCAGCTCACCACCCGAGGGACAGGCTCAGCCCCAGCATTTT. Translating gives CASSPPEGQAQPQHF.

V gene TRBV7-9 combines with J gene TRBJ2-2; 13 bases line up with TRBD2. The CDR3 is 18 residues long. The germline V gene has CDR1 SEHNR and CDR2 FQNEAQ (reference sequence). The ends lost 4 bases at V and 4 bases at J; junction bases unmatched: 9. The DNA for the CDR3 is TGTGCCAGCAGCTCCAGACTAGCGGGGGGCCCGTCCACCGGGGAGCTGTTTTTT. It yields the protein CASSSRLAGGPSTGELFF.

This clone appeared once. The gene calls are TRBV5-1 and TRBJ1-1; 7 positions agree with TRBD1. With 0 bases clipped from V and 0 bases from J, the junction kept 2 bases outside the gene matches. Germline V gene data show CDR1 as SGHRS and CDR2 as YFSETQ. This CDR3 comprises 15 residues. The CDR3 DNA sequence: TGCGCCAGCAGCTTGGACGGGACAGTGAACACTGAAGCTTTCTTT. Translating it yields CASSLDGTVNTEAFF. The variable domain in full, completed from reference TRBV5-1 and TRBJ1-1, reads KAGVTQTPRYLIKTRGQQVTLSCSPISGHRSVSWYQQTPGQGLQFLFEYFSETQRNKGNFPGRFSGRQFSNSRSEMNVSTLELGDSALYLCASSLDGTVNTEAFFGQGTRLTVV.

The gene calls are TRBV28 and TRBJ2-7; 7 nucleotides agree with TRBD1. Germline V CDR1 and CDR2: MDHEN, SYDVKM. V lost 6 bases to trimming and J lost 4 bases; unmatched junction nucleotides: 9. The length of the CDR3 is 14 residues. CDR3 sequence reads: CASRRQGLAYEQYF. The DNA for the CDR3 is TGTGCCAGCAGGCGACAGGGTCTAGCTTACGAGCAGTACTTC.

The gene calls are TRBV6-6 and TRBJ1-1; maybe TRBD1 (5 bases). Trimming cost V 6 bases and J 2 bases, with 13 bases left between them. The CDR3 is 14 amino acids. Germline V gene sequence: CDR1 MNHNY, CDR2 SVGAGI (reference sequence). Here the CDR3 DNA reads TGTGCCAGCAGCGAGTCAGGACATAACACTGAAGCTTTCTTT. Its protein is CASSESGHNTEAFF.

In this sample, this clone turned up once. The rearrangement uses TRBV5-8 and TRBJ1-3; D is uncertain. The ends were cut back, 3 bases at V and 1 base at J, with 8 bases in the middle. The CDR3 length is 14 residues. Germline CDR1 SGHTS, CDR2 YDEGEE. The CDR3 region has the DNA TGTGCCAGCAGCTCTAGGGTTTCTGGAAACACCATATATTTT. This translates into CASSSRVSGNTIYF. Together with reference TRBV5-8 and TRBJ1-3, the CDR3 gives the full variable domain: EAGVTQSPTHLIKTRGQQATLRCSPISGHTSVYWYQQALGLGLQFLLWYDEGEERNRGNFPPRFSGRQFPNYSSELNVNALELEDSALYLCASSSRVSGNTIYFGEGSWLTVV.

CDR3 in amino acids: CASSLVGEAFGGYTF. The DNA for the CDR3 is TGCGCCAGCAGCCTTGTGGGGGAAGCGTTTGGAGGCTACACCTTC. The rearrangement uses TRBV5-1 and TRBJ1-2, with D perhaps TRBD1 (5 bases). Trimming pared 4 bases from V and 8 bases from J, leaving 21 bases between. CDR3 length: 15 amino acids. CDR1 and CDR2 (germline): SGHRS, YFSETQ.

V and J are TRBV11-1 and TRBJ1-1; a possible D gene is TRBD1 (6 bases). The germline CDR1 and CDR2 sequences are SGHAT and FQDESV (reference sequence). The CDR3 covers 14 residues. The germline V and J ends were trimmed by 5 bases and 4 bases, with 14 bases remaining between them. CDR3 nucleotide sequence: TGTGCCAGCAGCCCACAGAGGGGGAGCACTGAAGCTTTCTTT. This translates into CASSPQRGSTEAFF.

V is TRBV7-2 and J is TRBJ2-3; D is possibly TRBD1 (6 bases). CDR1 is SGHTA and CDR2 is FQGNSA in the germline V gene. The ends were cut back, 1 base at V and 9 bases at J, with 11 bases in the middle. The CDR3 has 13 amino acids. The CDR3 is CASSLGIQGTQYF. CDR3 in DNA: TGTGCCAGCAGCTTAGGGATACAGGGCACGCAGTATTTT.

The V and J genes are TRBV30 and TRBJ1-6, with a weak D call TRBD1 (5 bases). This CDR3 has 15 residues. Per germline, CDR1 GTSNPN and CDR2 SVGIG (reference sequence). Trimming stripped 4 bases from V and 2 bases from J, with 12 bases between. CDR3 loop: CAWTLQGTYNSPLHF. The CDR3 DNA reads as TGTGCCTGGACCCTCCAGGGCACCTATAATTCACCCCTCCACTTT.

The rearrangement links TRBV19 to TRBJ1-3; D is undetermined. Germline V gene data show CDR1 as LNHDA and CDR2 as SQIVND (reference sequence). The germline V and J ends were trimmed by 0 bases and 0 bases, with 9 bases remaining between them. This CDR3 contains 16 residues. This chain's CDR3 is CASSIDPRASGNTIYF. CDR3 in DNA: TGTGCCAGTAGTATAGACCCCCGCGCCTCTGGAAACACCATATATTTT.

CDR3: CASSSETGRQPQHF. The CDR3 bases are TGTGCCAGCAGCTCTGAGACAGGGAGGCAGCCCCAGCATTTT. The V gene is TRBV5-5, the J gene TRBJ1-5; 7 bases match TRBD1. Per the germline V gene, CDR1 is SGHKS and CDR2 is YYEKEE (reference sequence). With 3 bases clipped from V and 7 bases from J, the junction kept 7 bases outside the gene matches. This CDR3 region has 14 residues. Complete variable domain (other parts from reference TRBV5-5 and TRBJ1-5): DAGVTQSPTHLIKTRGQQVTLRCSPISGHKSVSWYQQVLGQGPQFIFQYYEKEERGRGNFPDRFSARQFPNYSSELNVNALLLGDSALYLCASSSETGRQPQHFGDGTRLSIL.

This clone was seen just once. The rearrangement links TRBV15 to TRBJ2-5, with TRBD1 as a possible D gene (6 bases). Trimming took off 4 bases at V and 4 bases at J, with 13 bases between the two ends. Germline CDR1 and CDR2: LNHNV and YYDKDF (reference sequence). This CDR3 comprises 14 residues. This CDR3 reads CATSTYRAGETQYF. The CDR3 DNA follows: TGTGCCACCAGCACATACAGGGCAGGAGAGACCCAGTACTTC.

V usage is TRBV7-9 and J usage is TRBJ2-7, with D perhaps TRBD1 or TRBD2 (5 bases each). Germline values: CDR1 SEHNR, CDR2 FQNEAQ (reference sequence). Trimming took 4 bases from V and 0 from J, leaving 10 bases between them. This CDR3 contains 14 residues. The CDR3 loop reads CASSSRGSSYEQYF. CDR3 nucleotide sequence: TGTGCCAGCAGCTCGAGGGGTAGCTCCTACGAGCAGTACTTC.

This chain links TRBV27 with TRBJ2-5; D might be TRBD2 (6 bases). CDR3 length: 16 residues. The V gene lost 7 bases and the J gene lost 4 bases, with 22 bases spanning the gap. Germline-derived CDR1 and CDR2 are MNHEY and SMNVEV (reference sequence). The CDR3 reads CASTSTHRGRGETQYF. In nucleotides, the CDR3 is TGTGCCAGCACCTCAACGCACCGGGGGAGAGGAGAGACCCAGTACTTC.

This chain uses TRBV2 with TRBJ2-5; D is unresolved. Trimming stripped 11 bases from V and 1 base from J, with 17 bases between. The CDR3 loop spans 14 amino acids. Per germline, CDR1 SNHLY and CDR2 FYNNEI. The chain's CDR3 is CAGSLGRSQETQYF. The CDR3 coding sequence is TGTGCCGGATCCCTGGGCAGGAGCCAAGAGACCCAGTACTTC.

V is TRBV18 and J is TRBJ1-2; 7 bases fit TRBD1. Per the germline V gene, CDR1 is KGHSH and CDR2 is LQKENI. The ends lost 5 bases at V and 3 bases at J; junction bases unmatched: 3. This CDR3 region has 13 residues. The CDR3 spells CASSSDRDYGYTF. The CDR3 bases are TGTGCCAGCTCATCCGACAGGGACTATGGCTACACCTTC.

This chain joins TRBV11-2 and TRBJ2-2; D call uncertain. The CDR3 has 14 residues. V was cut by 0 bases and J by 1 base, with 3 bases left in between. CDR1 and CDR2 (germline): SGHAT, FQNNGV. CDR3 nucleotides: TGTGCCAGCAGCTTAGACAAGAACACCGGGGAGCTGTTTTTT. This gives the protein CASSLDKNTGELFF.

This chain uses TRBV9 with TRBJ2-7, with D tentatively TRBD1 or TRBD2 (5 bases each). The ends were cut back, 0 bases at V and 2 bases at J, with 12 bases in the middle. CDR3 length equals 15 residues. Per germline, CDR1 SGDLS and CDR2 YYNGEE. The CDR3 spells CASSVAPGTTYEQYF. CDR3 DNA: TGTGCCAGCAGCGTAGCACCGGGGACGACCTACGAGCAGTACTTC.

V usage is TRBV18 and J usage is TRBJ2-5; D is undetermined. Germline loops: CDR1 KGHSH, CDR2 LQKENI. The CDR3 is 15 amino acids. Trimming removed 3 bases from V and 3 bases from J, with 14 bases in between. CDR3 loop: CASSPVLAEKETQYF. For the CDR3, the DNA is TGTGCCAGCTCACCGGTCTTAGCCGAAAAAGAGACCCAGTACTTC.

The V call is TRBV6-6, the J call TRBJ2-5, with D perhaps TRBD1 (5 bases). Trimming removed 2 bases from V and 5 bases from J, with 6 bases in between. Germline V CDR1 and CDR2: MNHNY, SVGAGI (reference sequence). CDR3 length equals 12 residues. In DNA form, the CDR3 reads TGTGCCAGCAGTTACGGGGCGGAGACCCAGTACTTC. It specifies CASSYGAETQYF.

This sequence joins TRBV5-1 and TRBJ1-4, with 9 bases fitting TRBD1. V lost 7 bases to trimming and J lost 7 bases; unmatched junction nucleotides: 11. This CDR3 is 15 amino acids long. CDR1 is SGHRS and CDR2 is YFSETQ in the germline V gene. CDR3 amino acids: CASAPEGQGGEKLFF. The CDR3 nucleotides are TGCGCCAGCGCCCCGGAGGGACAGGGAGGTGAAAAACTGTTTTTT. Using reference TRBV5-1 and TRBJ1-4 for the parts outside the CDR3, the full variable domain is KAGVTQTPRYLIKTRGQQVTLSCSPISGHRSVSWYQQTPGQGLQFLFEYFSETQRNKGNFPGRFSGRQFSNSRSEMNVSTLELGDSALYLCASAPEGQGGEKLFFGSGTQLSVL.